This T cell receptor beta chain was sequenced for a study of early T cells in non-severe SARS-CoV-2 infection. Study at large: Sequencing targeted bulk RNA from unsorted whole blood, leaving chains unpaired.

This clonotype was found many times. Its cognate antigen is unknown. The CDR3 totals 16 residues. The V gene's germline CDR1 is SQVTM and CDR2 ANQGSEA. The ends were cut back, 1 base at V and 3 bases at J, with 19 bases in the middle. Study-level results: There was a bias toward anti-spike CD8 responses in VDJdb matching, which missed private and CD4 specificities.

Attachment of unique molecular identifiers was made to individual cDNA molecules. In TCRdb, the 5' RACE reads were re-called with MiXCR into one record per CDR3 protein. The sample shows under 90,000 distinct CDR3 sequences, less than 15% of them seen only once. The sequencing input was whole blood. This clonotype was sampled from an adult who was a healthcare worker with PCR-confirmed SARS-CoV-2 infection or an uninfected control (not recorded which). The V call is TRBV29-1, the J call TRBJ2-7; D perhaps matches TRBD1 (6 bases). The CDR3 protein is CSVEGLPGHPDYEQYF. DNA for the CDR3: TGCAGCGTTGAAGGCCTACCGGGACACCCTGACTACGAGCAGTACTTC.